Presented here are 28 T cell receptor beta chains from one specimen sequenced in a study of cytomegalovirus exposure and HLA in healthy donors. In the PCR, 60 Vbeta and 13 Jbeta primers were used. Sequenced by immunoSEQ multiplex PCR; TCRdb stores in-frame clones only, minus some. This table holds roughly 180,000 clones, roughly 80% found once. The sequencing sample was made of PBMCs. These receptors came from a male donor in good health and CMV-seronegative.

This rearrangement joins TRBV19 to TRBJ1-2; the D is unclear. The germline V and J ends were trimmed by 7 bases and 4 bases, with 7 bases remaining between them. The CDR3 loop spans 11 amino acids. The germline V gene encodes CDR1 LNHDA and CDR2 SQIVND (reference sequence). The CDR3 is CASNIGYGYTF. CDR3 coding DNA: TGTGCCAGTAACATTGGCTATGGCTACACCTTC. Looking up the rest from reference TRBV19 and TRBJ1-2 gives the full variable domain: DGGITQSPKYLFRKEGQNVTLSCEQNLNHDAMYWYRQDPGQGLRLIYYSQIVNDFQKGDIAEGYSVSREKKESFPLTVTSAQKNPTAFYLCASNIGYGYTFGSGTRLTVV.

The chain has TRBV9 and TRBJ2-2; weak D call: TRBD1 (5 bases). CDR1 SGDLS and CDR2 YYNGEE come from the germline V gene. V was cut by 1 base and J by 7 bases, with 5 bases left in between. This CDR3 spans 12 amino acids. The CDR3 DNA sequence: TGTGCCAGCAGCGTACAGGGCGGGGAGCTGTTTTTT. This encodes CASSVQGGELFF.

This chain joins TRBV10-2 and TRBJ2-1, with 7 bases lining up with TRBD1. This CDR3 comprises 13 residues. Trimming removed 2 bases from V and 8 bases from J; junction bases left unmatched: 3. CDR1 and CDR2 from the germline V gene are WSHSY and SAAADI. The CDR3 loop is CASSEDRVYEQFF. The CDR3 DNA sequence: TGCGCCAGCAGTGAGGACAGGGTCTATGAGCAGTTCTTC.

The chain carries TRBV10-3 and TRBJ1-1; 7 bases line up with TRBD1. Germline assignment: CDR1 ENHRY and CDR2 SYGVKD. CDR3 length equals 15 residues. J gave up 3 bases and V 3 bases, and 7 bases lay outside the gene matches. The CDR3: CAISDRDSNYTEAFF. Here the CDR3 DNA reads TGTGCCATCAGTGACCGGGACAGCAACTACACTGAAGCTTTCTTT.

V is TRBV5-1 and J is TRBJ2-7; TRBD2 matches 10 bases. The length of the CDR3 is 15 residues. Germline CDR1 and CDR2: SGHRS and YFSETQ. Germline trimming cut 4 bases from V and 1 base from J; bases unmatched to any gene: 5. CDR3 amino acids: CASSGSGRRSYEQYF. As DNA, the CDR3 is TGCGCCAGCAGCGGTAGCGGGAGGCGTTCCTACGAGCAGTACTTC.

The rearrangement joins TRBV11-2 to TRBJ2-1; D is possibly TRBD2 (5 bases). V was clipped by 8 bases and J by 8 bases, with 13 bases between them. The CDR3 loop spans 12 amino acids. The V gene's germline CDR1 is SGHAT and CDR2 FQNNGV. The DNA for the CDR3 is TGTGCCAGCCGCGGACTGGCCGATGAGCAGTTCTTC. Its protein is CASRGLADEQFF.

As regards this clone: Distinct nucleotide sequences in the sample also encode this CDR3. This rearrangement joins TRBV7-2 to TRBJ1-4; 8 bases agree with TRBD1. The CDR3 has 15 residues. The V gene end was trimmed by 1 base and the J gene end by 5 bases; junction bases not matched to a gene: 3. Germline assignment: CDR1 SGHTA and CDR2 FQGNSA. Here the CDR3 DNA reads TGTGCCAGCAGCTTAGTGGACAGGGTCAATGAAAAACTGTTTTTT. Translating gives CASSLVDRVNEKLFF.

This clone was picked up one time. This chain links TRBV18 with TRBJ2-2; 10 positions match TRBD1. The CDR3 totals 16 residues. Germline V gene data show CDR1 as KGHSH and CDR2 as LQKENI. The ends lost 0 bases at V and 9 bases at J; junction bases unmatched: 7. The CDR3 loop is CASSPPGTGDSRELFF. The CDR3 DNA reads TGTGCCAGCTCACCACCCGGGACAGGGGATTCCAGGGAGCTGTTTTTT.

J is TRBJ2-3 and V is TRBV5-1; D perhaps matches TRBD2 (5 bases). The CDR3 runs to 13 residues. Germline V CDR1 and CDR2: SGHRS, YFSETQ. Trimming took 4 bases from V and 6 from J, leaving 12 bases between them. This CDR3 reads CASSASPGDTQYF. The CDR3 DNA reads TGCGCCAGCAGCGCGTCCCCGGGGGATACGCAGTATTTT.

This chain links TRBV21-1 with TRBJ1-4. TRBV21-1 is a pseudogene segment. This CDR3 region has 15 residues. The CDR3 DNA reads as TGTGCCAGCAGCAACCGAGGCGGGACTAATGAAAAACTGTTTTTT. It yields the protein CASSNRGGTNEKLFF.

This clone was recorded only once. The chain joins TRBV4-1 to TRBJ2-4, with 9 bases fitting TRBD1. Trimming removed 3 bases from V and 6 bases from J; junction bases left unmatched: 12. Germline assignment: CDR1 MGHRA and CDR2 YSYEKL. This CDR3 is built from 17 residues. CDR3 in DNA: TGCGCCAGCAGCCAGGCTGACAGGGGGTCGTCGGGAAACATTCAGTACTTC. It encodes CASSQADRGSSGNIQYF.

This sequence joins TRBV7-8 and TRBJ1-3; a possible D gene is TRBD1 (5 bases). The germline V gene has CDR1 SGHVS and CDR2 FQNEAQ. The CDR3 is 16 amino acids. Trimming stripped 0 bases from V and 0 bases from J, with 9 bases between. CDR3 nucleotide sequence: TGTGCCAGCAGCTTAGCGACAGTGGGCTCTGGAAACACCATATATTTT. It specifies CASSLATVGSGNTIYF.

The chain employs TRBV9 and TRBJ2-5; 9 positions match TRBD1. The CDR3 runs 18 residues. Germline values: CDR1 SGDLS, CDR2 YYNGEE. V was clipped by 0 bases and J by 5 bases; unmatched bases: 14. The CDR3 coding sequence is TGTGCCAGCAGCGTAGTAGGACAGGGGACCGGGGAAGAGGAGACCCAGTACTTC. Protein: CASSVVGQGTGEEETQYF.

DNA for the CDR3: TGTGCCAGCAGCCCTACTCGGGACAGGAAGAGCTACACCTTC. This translates into CASSPTRDRKSYTF. The V call is TRBV7-9, the J call TRBJ1-2, with 8 bases matching TRBD1. The CDR3 length is 14 residues. With V trimmed by 5 bases and J by 9 bases, 11 bases remained unmatched. Germline assignment: CDR1 SEHNR and CDR2 FQNEAQ (reference sequence).

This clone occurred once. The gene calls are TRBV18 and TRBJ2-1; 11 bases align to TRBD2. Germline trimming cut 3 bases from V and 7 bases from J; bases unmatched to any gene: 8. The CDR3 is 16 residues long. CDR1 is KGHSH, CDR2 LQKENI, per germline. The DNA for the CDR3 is TGTGCCAGCTCACCCAATAGCGGGGGGGCCCTGAATGAGCAGTTCTTC. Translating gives CASSPNSGGALNEQFF.

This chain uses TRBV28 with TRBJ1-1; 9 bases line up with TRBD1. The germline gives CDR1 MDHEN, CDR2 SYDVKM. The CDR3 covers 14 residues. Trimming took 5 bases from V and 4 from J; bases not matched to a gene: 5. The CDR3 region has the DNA TGTGCCAGCAGTCACAGGGGGCGAACCACTGAAGCTTTCTTT. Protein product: CASSHRGRTTEAFF. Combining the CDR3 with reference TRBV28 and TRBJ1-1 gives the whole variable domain DVKVTQSSRYLVKRTGEKVFLECVQDMDHENMFWYRQDPGLGLRLIYFSYDVKMKEKGDIPEGYSVSREKKERFSLILESASTNQTSMYLCASSHRGRTTEAFFGQGTRLTVV.

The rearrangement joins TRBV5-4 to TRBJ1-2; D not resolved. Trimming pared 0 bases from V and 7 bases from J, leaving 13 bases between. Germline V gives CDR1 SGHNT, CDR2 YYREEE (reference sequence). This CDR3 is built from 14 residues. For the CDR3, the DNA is TGTGCCAGCAGCTTGGCCGGCTCAGGCAGTGGCTACACCTTC. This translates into CASSLAGSGSGYTF.

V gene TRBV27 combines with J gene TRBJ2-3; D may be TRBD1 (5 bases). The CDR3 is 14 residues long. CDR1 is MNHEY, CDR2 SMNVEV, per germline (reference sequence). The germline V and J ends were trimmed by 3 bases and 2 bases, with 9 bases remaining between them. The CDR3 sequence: CASSFQGPTDTQYF. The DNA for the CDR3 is TGTGCCAGCAGTTTTCAGGGTCCCACAGATACGCAGTATTTT.

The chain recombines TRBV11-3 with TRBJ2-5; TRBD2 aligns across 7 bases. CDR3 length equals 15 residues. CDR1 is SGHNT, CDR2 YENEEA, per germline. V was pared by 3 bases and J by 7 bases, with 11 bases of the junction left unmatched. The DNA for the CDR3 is TGTGCCAGCAGCTTTTTAGCGGGCGGGCTGGGGACCCAGTACTTC. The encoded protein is CASSFLAGGLGTQYF.

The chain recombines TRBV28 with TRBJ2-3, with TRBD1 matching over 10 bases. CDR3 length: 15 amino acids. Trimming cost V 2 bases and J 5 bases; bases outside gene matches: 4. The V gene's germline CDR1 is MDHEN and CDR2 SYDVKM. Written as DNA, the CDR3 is TGTGCCAGCAGTTTACCGGGACAGGGGTTAGATACGCAGTATTTT. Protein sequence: CASSLPGQGLDTQYF. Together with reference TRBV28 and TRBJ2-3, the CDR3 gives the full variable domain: DVKVTQSSRYLVKRTGEKVFLECVQDMDHENMFWYRQDPGLGLRLIYFSYDVKMKEKGDIPEGYSVSREKKERFSLILESASTNQTSMYLCASSLPGQGLDTQYFGPGTRLTVL.

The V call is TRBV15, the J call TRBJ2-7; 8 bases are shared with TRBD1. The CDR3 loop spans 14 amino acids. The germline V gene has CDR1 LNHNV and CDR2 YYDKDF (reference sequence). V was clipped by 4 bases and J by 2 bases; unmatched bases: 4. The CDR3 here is CATSKDRETYEQYF. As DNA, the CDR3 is TGTGCCACCAGCAAGGACAGGGAGACCTACGAGCAGTACTTC.

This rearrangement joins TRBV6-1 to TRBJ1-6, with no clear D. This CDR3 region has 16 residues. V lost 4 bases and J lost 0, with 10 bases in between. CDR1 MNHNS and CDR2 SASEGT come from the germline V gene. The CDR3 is CASSGRSGSYNSPLHF. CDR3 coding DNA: TGTGCCAGCAGTGGCCGGTCGGGCTCCTATAATTCACCCCTCCACTTT.

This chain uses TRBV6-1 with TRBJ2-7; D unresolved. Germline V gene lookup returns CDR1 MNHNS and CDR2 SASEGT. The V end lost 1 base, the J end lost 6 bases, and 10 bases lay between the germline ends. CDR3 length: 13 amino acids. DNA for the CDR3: TGTGCCAGCAGTGAAGGGGCGCTACCCGAGCAGTACTTC. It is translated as CASSEGALPEQYF.

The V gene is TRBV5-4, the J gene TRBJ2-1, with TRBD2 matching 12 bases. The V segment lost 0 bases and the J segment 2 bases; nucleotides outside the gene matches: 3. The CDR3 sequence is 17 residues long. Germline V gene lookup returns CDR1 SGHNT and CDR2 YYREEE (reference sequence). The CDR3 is CASSLASSGRAYNEQFF. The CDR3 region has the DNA TGTGCCAGCAGCTTGGCCTCTAGCGGGAGGGCCTACAATGAGCAGTTCTTC.

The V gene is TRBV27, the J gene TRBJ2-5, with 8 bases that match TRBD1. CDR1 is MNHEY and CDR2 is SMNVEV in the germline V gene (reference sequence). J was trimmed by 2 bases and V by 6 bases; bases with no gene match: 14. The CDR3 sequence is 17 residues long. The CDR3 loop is CASRRGQGRPTQETQYF. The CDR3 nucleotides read TGTGCCAGCAGGCGCGGACAGGGCCGACCGACGCAAGAGACCCAGTACTTC.

Written as DNA, the CDR3 is TGTGCCAGCAGTTACGGGGCAGGCCGTGAAGCTTTCTTT. It specifies CASSYGAGREAFF. The gene calls are TRBV6-5 and TRBJ1-1, with a weak D call TRBD1 (5 bases). Germline V gene data show CDR1 as MNHEY and CDR2 as SVGAGI. The CDR3 contains 13 residues. Trimming took 2 bases from V and 7 from J, leaving 11 bases between them.

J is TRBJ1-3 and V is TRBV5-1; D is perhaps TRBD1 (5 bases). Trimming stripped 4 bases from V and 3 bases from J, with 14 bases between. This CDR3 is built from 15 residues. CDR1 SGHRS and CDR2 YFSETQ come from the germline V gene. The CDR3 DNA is TGCGCCAGCAGCCTGGGGACTGGAGGTGGAAACACCATATATTTT. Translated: CASSLGTGGGNTIYF. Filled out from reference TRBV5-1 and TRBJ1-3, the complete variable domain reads KAGVTQTPRYLIKTRGQQVTLSCSPISGHRSVSWYQQTPGQGLQFLFEYFSETQRNKGNFPGRFSGRQFSNSRSEMNVSTLELGDSALYLCASSLGTGGGNTIYFGEGSWLTVV.

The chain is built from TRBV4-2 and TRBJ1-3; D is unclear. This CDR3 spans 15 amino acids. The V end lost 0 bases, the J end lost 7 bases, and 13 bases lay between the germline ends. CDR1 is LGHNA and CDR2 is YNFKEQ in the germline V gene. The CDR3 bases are TGTGCCAGCAGCCAAGATCGCGGGTTAGGCAACACCATATATTTT. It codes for CASSQDRGLGNTIYF.